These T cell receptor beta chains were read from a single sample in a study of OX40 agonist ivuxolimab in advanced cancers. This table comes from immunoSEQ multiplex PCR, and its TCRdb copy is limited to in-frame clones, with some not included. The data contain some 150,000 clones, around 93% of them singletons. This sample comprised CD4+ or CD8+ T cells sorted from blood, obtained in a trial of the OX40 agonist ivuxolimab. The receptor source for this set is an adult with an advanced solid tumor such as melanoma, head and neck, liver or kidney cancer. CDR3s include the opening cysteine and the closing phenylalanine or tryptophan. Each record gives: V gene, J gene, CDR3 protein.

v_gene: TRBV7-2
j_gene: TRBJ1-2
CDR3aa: CASSGSGTAYGYTF

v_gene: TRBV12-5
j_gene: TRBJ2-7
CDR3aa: CASGLGTGYYEQYF

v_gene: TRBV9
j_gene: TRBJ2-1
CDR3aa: CASSVTGGKYNEQFF

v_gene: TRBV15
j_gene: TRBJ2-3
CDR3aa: CATSRGGLGPSTDTQYF

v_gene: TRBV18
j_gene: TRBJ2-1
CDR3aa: CASSPQGAGEQFF

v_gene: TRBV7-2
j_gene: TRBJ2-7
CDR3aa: CASSLEGQGTYEQYF

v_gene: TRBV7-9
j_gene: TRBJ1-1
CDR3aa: CASSSYRNTEAFF

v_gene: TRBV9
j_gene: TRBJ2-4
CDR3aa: CASSANDATGAAKNIQYF

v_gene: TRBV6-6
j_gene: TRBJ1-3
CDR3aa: CASRDRTSGNTIYF

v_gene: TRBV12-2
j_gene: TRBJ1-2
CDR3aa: CASRPGQHYGYTF

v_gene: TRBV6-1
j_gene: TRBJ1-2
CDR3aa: CASSRTDQYGYTF

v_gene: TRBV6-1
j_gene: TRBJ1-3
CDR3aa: CASRVVASGNTIYF

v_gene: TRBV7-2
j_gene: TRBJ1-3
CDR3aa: CASSSGNTIYF

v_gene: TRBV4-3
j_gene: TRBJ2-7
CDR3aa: CASSQDYQGANEQYF

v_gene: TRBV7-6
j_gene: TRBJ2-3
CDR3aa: CASSLRGLRYGITDTQYF

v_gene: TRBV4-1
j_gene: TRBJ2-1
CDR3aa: CASSQDLRQGSYNEQFF

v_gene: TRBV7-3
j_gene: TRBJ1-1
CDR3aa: CASSLAGNTEAFF

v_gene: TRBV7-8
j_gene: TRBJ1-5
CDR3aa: CASSQPTFAGNQPQHF